These 18 T cell receptor beta chains came from one sample sequenced in a study of shared clonotypes between healthy human individuals. Generated by immunoSEQ multiplex PCR, the TCRdb table keeps only in-frame clones and is missing some. The sample includes roughly 680,000 clones, approximately 72% of them seen just once. Specimen: memory CD4+ T cells sorted from blood. Described subset: CD45RA-negative fraction. The receptors come from a woman in her 30s in good health.

The chain uses TRBV5-1 and TRBJ2-3, with 12 positions matching TRBD2. The J segment lost 4 bases and the V segment lost 4 bases, leaving 7 bases of the junction unmatched. CDR1 is SGHRS, CDR2 YFSETQ, per germline. The CDR3 extends over 16 amino acids. The CDR3 here is CASSPSTSGRPDTQYF. For the CDR3, the DNA is TGCGCCAGCAGCCCCTCCACTAGCGGGAGGCCAGATACGCAGTATTTT.

The chain recombines TRBV11-2 with TRBJ2-7, with unresolved D. The CDR3 is 14 amino acids. Per germline, CDR1 SGHAT and CDR2 FQNNGV. Trimming took 1 base from V and 2 from J, leaving 9 bases between them. The CDR3 DNA reads as TGTGCCAGCAGCTTAGTACGTATACCCTACGAGCAGTACTTC. It translates to CASSLVRIPYEQYF.

Only a few counts were recorded for this clone. V and J are TRBV29-1 and TRBJ2-3; tentatively, D is TRBD1 (5 bases). The CDR3 is made up of 14 amino acids. V lost 3 bases and J lost 1, with 11 bases in between. Germline CDR1 and CDR2: SQVTM and ANQGSEA. The CDR3 spells CSVDPLQGTDTQYF. CDR3 sequence (DNA): TGCAGCGTTGACCCATTACAGGGCACAGATACGCAGTATTTT.

This clone has more than one count but fewer than ten. This same CDR3 is encoded by further DNA sequences in the sample. V and J are TRBV29-1 and TRBJ2-1, with 10 bases that match TRBD2. This CDR3 spans 15 amino acids. Germline V gene sequence: CDR1 SQVTM, CDR2 ANQGSEA. With V trimmed by 0 bases and J by 5 bases, 4 bases remained unmatched. CDR3 DNA sequence: TGCAGCGTTGAAGATCATAGCGGGAGGAACAATGAGCAGTTCTTC. Encoded protein: CSVEDHSGRNNEQFF.

The chain recombines TRBV2 with TRBJ2-5; TRBD1 aligns across 8 bases. The germline V gene has CDR1 SNHLY and CDR2 FYNNEI. V shed 6 bases and J 4 bases; nucleotides not matched to a gene: 7. The CDR3 consists of 14 residues. CDR3 coding DNA: TGTGCCAGCAGGGACAGGGCCAATTCAGAGACCCAGTACTTC. Translating it yields CASRDRANSETQYF.

The gene calls are TRBV19 and TRBJ2-6, with 9 bases that match TRBD2. Losses at the gene ends were 5 bases for V and 0 bases for J; bases not matched to a gene: 8. CDR3 length: 18 residues. Germline CDR1 and CDR2: LNHDA and SQIVND (reference sequence). CDR3: CASSLSGRPRSGANVLTF. The CDR3 DNA follows: TGTGCCAGTAGTTTAAGCGGGAGGCCACGCTCTGGGGCCAACGTCCTGACTTTC.

At least ten counts were recorded for this clone. The CDR3 DNA reads TGTGCCAGCAGTTTCCATTCGACAGGACCGGGGGAGACCCAGTACTTC. Translating it yields CASSFHSTGPGETQYF. The rearrangement uses TRBV6-5 and TRBJ2-5; D is possibly TRBD1 (6 bases). Germline assignment: CDR1 MNHEY and CDR2 SVGAGI. V dropped 4 bases and J dropped 5 bases, with 20 bases sitting between them. CDR3 size: 16 residues.

The chain recombines TRBV2 with TRBJ2-7; weak D call: TRBD1 (5 bases). The ends were cut back, 6 bases at V and 0 bases at J, with 6 bases in the middle. CDR3 length equals 12 residues. Germline CDR1 and CDR2: SNHLY and FYNNEI. Here the CDR3 DNA reads TGTGCCAGCAGGACAGACTCCTACGAGCAGTACTTC. Its protein product is CASRTDSYEQYF.

This clone was counted once. The J gene is TRBJ2-7, the V gene TRBV11-2; the D is unclear. Trimming pared 4 bases from V and 6 bases from J, leaving 7 bases between. Germline loops: CDR1 SGHAT, CDR2 FQNNGV. The CDR3 spans 11 residues. The CDR3 nucleotides are TGTGCCAGCAGCTCGAGATTCGAGCAGTACTTC. This gives the protein CASSSRFEQYF.

This chain links TRBV28 with TRBJ1-5; 8 bases map to TRBD1. The CDR3 has 13 amino acids. Trimming took 6 bases from V and 6 from J; bases not matched to a gene: 4. Germline CDR1 MDHEN, CDR2 SYDVKM. The CDR3 DNA reads as TGTGCCAGCAGCCGGACAGGGATTCAGCCCCAGCATTTT. Residues: CASSRTGIQPQHF.

This sequence joins TRBV14 and TRBJ1-5, with a weak D call TRBD1 (5 bases). V lost 1 base, J lost 4 bases, and 17 bases lay in between. CDR3 size: 17 residues. Germline V gene data show CDR1 as SGHDN and CDR2 as FVKESK. CDR3: CASSQVMAEGRNQPQHF. CDR3 nucleotide sequence: TGTGCCAGCAGCCAAGTTATGGCCGAGGGGAGGAATCAGCCCCAGCATTTT.

The chain combines TRBV7-4 with TRBJ2-7; 9 positions agree with TRBD1. The CDR3 is made up of 15 amino acids. V lost 5 bases and J lost 5; bases outside the gene matches: 10. CDR1 SGHVT and CDR2 SQSDAQ come from the germline V gene. The CDR3 nucleotides read TGTGCCAGCAGCGACTCCGGGACAGGGTTCCACGAGCAGTACTTC. Translated: CASSDSGTGFHEQYF.

This clone has just one count. J is TRBJ2-2 and V is TRBV9, with TRBD2 identical over 8 bases. CDR3 length equals 14 residues. The germline gives CDR1 SGDLS, CDR2 YYNGEE. V lost 0 bases, J lost 7 bases, and 2 bases stayed unmatched. The CDR3 DNA is TGTGCCAGCAGCGTAGCCGGGAGGGACGGGGAGCTGTTTTTT. Its protein is CASSVAGRDGELFF.

The CDR3: CASSLIGPANTGELFF. In DNA, the CDR3 is TGTGCCAGCAGCTTAATCGGACCAGCGAACACCGGGGAGCTGTTTTTT. The chain combines TRBV7-3 with TRBJ2-2, with D unclear. Trimming cost V 1 base and J 0 bases, with 9 bases left between them. Per the germline V gene, CDR1 is SGHTA and CDR2 is FQGTGA. This CDR3 contains 16 residues.

The chain has TRBV27 and TRBJ2-7; TRBD2 agrees at 11 bases. Germline V gene data show CDR1 as MNHEY and CDR2 as SMNVEV (reference sequence). V lost 6 bases, J lost 3 bases, and 10 bases stayed unmatched. CDR3 length: 16 amino acids. In DNA form, the CDR3 reads TGTGCCAGCAGCCTATGGGGGACTAGCGGATTCTACGAGCAGTACTTC. Amino acid sequence: CASSLWGTSGFYEQYF.

V is TRBV18 and J is TRBJ2-2, with D tentatively TRBD2 (6 bases). Germline V gene lookup returns CDR1 KGHSH and CDR2 LQKENI. This CDR3 is built from 14 residues. The V end lost 8 bases, the J end lost 3 bases, and 13 bases lay between the germline ends. The CDR3 sequence is CASHSGLHTGELFF. DNA of the CDR3: TGTGCCAGCCATAGCGGACTTCACACCGGGGAGCTGTTTTTT.

The chain links TRBV5-6 to TRBJ1-4; D gene ambiguous. Trimming removed 3 bases from V and 8 bases from J, with 23 bases in between. CDR3 length: 17 residues. The germline CDR1 and CDR2 sequences are SGHDT and YYEEEE. This CDR3 reads CASSSNPSSGVAEKLFF. The DNA of the CDR3 is TGTGCCAGCAGCTCAAATCCTTCGAGCGGGGTTGCCGAAAAACTGTTTTTT. The variable domain in full, completed from reference TRBV5-6 and TRBJ1-4, reads DAGVTQSPTHLIKTRGQQVTLRCSPKSGHDTVSWYQQALGQGPQFIFQYYEEEERQRGNFPDRFSGHQFPNYSSELNVNALLLGDSALYLCASSSNPSSGVAEKLFFGSGTQLSVL.

In DNA form, the CDR3 reads TGTGCCAGCAGCCTCCAGTCCGGCTACGAGCAGTACTTC. Its protein product is CASSLQSGYEQYF. This chain joins TRBV6-4 and TRBJ2-5, with unresolved D. The last part of the DNA fits TRBJ2-7 better; the J call may be wrong. Per germline, CDR1 MRHNA and CDR2 SNTAGT. The CDR3 is made up of 13 amino acids.